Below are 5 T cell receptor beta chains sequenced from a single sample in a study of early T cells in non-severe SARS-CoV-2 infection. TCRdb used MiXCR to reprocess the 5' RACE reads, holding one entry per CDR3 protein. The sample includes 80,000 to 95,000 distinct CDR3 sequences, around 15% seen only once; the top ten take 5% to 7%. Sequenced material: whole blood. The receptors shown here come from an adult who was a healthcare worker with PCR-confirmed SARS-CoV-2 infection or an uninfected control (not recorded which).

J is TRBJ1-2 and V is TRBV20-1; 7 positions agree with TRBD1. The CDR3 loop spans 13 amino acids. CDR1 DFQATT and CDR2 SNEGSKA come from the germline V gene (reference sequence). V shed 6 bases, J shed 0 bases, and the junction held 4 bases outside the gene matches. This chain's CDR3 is CSATGDTNYGYTF. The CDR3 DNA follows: TGCAGTGCAACAGGGGATACTAACTATGGCTACACCTTC.

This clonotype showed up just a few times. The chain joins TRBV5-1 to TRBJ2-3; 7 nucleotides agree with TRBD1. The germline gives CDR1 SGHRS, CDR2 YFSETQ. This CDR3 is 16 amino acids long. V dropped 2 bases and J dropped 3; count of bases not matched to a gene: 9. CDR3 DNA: TGCGCCAGCAGCTTTTACGAGGGGGCACGGACAGATACGCAGTATTTT. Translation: CASSFYEGARTDTQYF.

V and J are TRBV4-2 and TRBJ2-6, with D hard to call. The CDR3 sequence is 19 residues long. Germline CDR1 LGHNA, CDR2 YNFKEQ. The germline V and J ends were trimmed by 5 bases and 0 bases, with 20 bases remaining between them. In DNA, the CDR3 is TGTGCCAGCAGCTCCCCGAGGCCCGACCACGTCTCTGGGGCCAACGTCCTGACTTTC. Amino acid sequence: CASSSPRPDHVSGANVLTF.

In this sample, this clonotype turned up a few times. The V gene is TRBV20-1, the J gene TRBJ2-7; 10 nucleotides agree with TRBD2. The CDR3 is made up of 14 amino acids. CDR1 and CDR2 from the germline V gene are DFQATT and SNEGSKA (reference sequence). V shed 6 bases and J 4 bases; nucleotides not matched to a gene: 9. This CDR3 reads CSAGGASGGYEQYF. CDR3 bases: TGCAGTGCAGGAGGAGCTAGCGGGGGATACGAGCAGTACTTC.

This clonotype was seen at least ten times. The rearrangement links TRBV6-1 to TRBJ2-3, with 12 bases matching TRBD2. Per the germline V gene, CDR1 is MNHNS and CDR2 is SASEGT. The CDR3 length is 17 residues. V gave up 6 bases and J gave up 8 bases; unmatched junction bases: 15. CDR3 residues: CASRGGLAGLPPVTQYF. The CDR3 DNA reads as TGTGCCAGCAGGGGCGGACTAGCGGGGCTGCCTCCCGTTACGCAGTATTTT.